The rows below give T cell receptor beta chains drawn from one sample of a study of shared clonotypes between healthy human individuals. Assay: immunoSEQ multiplex PCR; the TCRdb copy retains only in-frame clones and omits some. The table has over a million clones, about 80% seen once. Input material: memory CD4+ T cells sorted from blood. These TCRs come from a man between 18 and 35 years old in good health. The CDR3 runs from the conserved cysteine through the conserved F or W. D genes are given only for firm matches. Size tells how often a clone was seen (once, few, many) or the class of an expanded clone, and some rows leave it out.

j_call,v_call,clone_size,d_call,cdr3_aa,cdr3_nt
TRBJ1-1,TRBV4-3,NA,NA,CASSQEGHSNTEAFF,TGCGCCAGCAGCCAAGAGGGACATTCGAACACTGAAGCTTTCTTT
TRBJ2-6,TRBV5-1,NA,NA,CASSFSSGANVLTF,TGCGCCAGCAGCTTTAGCTCTGGGGCCAACGTCCTGACTTTC
TRBJ1-2,TRBV5-1,NA,NA,CASSLEFLTGSHDAHGYTF,TGCGCCAGCAGCTTGGAGTTTTTAACAGGCTCCCACGATGCACATGGCTACACCTTC
TRBJ2-6,TRBV28,NA,NA,CASSPPVQGAGANVLTF,TGTGCCAGCAGTCCGCCCGTGCAGGGCGCTGGGGCCAACGTCCTGACTTTC
TRBJ2-7,TRBV6-5,few,TRBD1,CASSYGQGAYEQYF,TGTGCCAGCAGTTATGGACAGGGGGCATACGAGCAGTACTTC
TRBJ2-7,TRBV7-8,once,NA,CASSLEEQTYEQYF,TGTGCCAGCAGCTTAGAGGAGCAGACCTACGAGCAGTACTTC
TRBJ2-1,TRBV11-3,once,NA,CASSFQGSYNEQFF,TGTGCCAGCAGTTTTCAGGGCTCCTACAATGAGCAGTTCTTC
TRBJ2-1,TRBV7-9,many,TRBD1,CASSSWTGDNEQFF,TGTGCCAGCAGCTCCTGGACAGGGGACAATGAGCAGTTCTTC
TRBJ2-2,TRBV7-2,few,NA,CASSAHGANTGELFF,TGTGCCAGCAGCGCCCACGGGGCCAACACCGGGGAGCTGTTTTTT
TRBJ1-2,TRBV4-3,many,TRBD1,CASSQDTIGTGAPRGYTF,TGCGCCAGCAGCCAAGATACCATCGGGACAGGGGCCCCACGTGGCTACACCTTC
TRBJ2-1,TRBV18,NA,NA,CASSPPRGGKNEQFF,TGTGCCAGCTCACCACCGAGGGGGGGGAAGAATGAGCAGTTCTTC
TRBJ2-5,TRBV5-1,NA,TRBD1,CASSLESGGETQYF,TGCGCCAGCAGCTTGGAATCAGGGGGAGAGACCCAGTACTTC
TRBJ2-7,TRBV7-8,NA,NA,CASSLEGTYEQYF,TGTGCCAGCAGCTTAGAAGGGACCTACGAGCAGTACTTC
TRBJ2-5,TRBV4-3,NA,TRBD2,CASSRGLAGGSETQYF,TGCGCCAGCAGCCGGGGACTAGCGGGAGGATCTGAGACCCAGTACTTC
TRBJ2-1,TRBV11-3,NA,TRBD1,CWRTGGDEQFF,TGTTGGAGGACAGGGGGCGATGAGCAGTTCTTC
TRBJ1-3,TRBV6-1,NA,NA,CASSDRQINGNTIYF,TGTGCCAGCAGTGATCGGCAGATTAATGGAAACACCATATATTTT
TRBJ2-7,TRBV30,NA,NA,CAWQNQGSEQYF,TGTGCCTGGCAGAATCAGGGATCTGAGCAGTACTTC
TRBJ2-1,TRBV6-6,NA,NA,CASSLHPWAGEYEQFF,TGTGCCAGCAGTCTACATCCATGGGCAGGGGAGTATGAGCAGTTCTTC
TRBJ1-6,TRBV5-1,NA,NA,CASSDSSSYNSPLHF,TGCGCCAGCAGCGATTCGAGCTCCTATAATTCACCCCTCCACTTT
TRBJ2-4,TRBV5-4,once,TRBD1,CASSLDGGTGKYIQYF,TGTGCCAGCAGCTTGGATGGGGGGACAGGGAAGTACATTCAGTACTTC
TRBJ2-1,TRBV30,few,NA,CAWRPGQHYNEQFF,TGTGCCTGGCGACCGGGACAACACTACAATGAGCAGTTCTTC
TRBJ2-2,TRBV4-1,NA,TRBD1,CASSQPRQGAIGELFF,TGCGCCAGCAGCCAACCCCGACAGGGGGCTATCGGGGAGCTGTTTTTT
TRBJ2-3,TRBV4-2,NA,NA,CASSQVYTDTQYF,TGTGCCAGCAGCCAAGTTTACACAGATACGCAGTATTTT
TRBJ1-4,TRBV28,once,TRBD1,CASRGGQGREKLFF,TGTGCCAGCAGGGGGGGACAGGGACGGGAAAAACTGTTTTTT
TRBJ1-1,TRBV7-8,NA,NA,CASSRGGNTEAFF,TGTGCCAGCAGCCGGGGGGGGAACACTGAAGCTTTCTTT
TRBJ1-1,TRBV29-1,NA,NA,CSVAGPGWLSTEAFF,TGCAGCGTTGCCGGACCAGGGTGGTTGAGTACTGAAGCTTTCTTT
TRBJ1-3,TRBV9,NA,TRBD1,CASSPPGGTGNTIYF,TGTGCCAGCAGCCCCCCAGGGGGCACTGGAAACACCATATATTTT
TRBJ1-4,TRBV29-1,NA,NA,CSVANFWESEKLFF,TGCAGCGTTGCCAATTTCTGGGAATCGGAAAAACTGTTTTTT
TRBJ1-1,TRBV6-1,once,NA,CASSVQGVSTEAFF,TGTGCCAGCAGCGTCCAGGGCGTATCCACTGAAGCTTTCTTT
TRBJ2-2,TRBV30,NA,TRBD1,CAWSRQGLNTGELFF,TGTGCCTGGTCTCGACAGGGGCTGAACACCGGGGAGCTGTTTTTT
TRBJ1-2,TRBV30,NA,TRBD1,CAWSPGQGAQLGDYTF,TGTGCCTGGAGTCCCGGACAGGGGGCCCAACTGGGTGACTACACCTTC
TRBJ1-6,TRBV28,few,TRBD1,CASSQPDRVSPLHF,TGTGCCAGCAGCCAACCGGACAGGGTTTCACCCCTCCACTTT
TRBJ1-6,TRBV7-2,NA,TRBD1,CASSNGQGLGSPLHF,TGTGCCAGCAGCAACGGACAGGGTTTGGGTTCACCCCTCCACTTT
TRBJ1-6,TRBV7-2,NA,NA,CASSLGNSPLHF,TGTGCCAGCAGCTTAGGGAATTCACCCCTCCACTTT
TRBJ2-1,TRBV9,once,NA,CASSVAGGTYNEQFF,TGTGCCAGCAGCGTGGCCGGGGGAACATACAATGAGCAGTTCTTC
TRBJ2-3,TRBV30,NA,NA,CAFSLAADTQYF,TGTGCCTTTTCCTTAGCAGCAGATACGCAGTATTTT
TRBJ1-5,TRBV28,NA,NA,CASSRRVWNQPQHF,TGTGCCAGCAGTAGGAGGGTATGGAATCAGCCCCAGCATTTT
TRBJ2-3,TRBV2,NA,TRBD2,CASSRGLAADTQYF,TGTGCCAGCAGCCGCGGACTAGCTGCAGATACGCAGTATTTT
TRBJ2-3,TRBV30,NA,TRBD2,CAWTPGLAAGDTQYF,TGTGCCTGGACCCCAGGGTTAGCGGCGGGGGACACGCAGTATTTT
TRBJ2-2,TRBV30,NA,NA,CAWSAGRSAGAHTGELFF,TGTGCCTGGAGTGCGGGGCGAAGCGCGGGGGCCCACACCGGGGAGCTGTTTTTT
TRBJ2-1,TRBV19,NA,TRBD2,CASNKAGVPYNEQFF,TGTGCCAGTAACAAAGCGGGAGTCCCCTACAATGAGCAGTTCTTC
TRBJ2-6,TRBV6-6,few,NA,CASSSGKTSGANVLTF,TGTGCCAGCAGTTCCGGGAAGACGTCTGGGGCCAACGTCCTGACTTTC
TRBJ1-3,TRBV19,NA,NA,CASSIDIGLSGNTIYF,TGTGCCAGTAGTATAGATATAGGCCTCTCTGGAAACACCATATATTTT